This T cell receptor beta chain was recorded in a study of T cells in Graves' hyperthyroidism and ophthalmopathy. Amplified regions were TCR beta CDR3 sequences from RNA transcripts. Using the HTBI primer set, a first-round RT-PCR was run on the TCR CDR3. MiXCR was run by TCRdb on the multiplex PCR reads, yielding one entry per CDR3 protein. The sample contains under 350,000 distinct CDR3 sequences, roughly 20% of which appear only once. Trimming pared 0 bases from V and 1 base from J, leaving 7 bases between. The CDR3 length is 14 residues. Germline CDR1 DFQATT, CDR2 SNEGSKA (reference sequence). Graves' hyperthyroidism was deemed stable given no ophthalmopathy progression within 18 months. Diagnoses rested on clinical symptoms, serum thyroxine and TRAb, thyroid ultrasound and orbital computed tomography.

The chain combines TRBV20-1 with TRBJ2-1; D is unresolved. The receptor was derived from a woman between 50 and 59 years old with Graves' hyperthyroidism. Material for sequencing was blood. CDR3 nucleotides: TGCAGTGCTAGAGATCCGTTTTCCTACAATGAGCAGTTCTTC. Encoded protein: CSARDPFSYNEQFF.